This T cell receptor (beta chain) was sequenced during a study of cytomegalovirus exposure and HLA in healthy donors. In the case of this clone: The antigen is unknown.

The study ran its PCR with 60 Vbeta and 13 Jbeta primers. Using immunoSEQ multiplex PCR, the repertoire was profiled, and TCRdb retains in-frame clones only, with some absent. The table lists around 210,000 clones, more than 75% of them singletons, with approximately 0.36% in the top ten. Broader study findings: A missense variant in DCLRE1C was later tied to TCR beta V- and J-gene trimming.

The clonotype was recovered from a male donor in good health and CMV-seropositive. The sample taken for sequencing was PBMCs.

Here the CDR3 reads CASSVATGGPLAGELFF. The CDR3 DNA reads as TGTGCCAGCAGCGTAGCTACCGGAGGCCCACTCGCCGGGGAGCTGTTTTTT. V gene TRBV9 combines with J gene TRBJ2-2; maybe TRBD2 (5 bases). The CDR3 spans 17 residues. Trimming removed 0 bases at V and 6 bases at J, with 18 bases between. Germline-derived CDR1 and CDR2 are SGDLS and YYNGEE.